The clone carrying this T cell receptor beta chain has only a few counts. Its antigen is not known. This CDR3 contains 12 residues. Looked up from germline, CDR1 is SQVTM and CDR2 is ANQGSEA. Germline trimming cut 5 bases from V and 3 bases from J; bases unmatched to any gene: 3. This specimen belongs to a study of T-cell reconstitution after alpha-beta-depleted transplantation in children. Molecular barcoding with unique molecular identifiers was used for the TCRbeta library. TCRdb re-called the PCR reads through MiXCR, storing one row per CDR3 protein. The table lists approximately 350,000 distinct CDR3 sequences, 15% to 20% of them singletons. Study-wide findings and caveats: One year after transplant, T-cell counts and diversity came mostly from newly produced T cells. Several patients had high TCRbeta diversity at day 60; it came from surviving recipient T cells and thymic progenitors. In patients about two months after transplant, alpha-beta T cells reportedly arose from several hundred expanded graft clones.

The input for sequencing was PBMCs, mostly from graft donor cells, taken 360 days after TCRalphabeta/CD19-depleted stem cell transplant. The gene calls are TRBV29-1 and TRBJ2-7, with 8 bases fitting TRBD2. This clonotype was obtained from a male patient between 2 and 10 years old who had a stem cell transplant for acute lymphoblastic leukemia, so the T cells may come from the graft donor. The DNA for the CDR3 is TGCAGCGTTTCCGGGGGGGTCTACGAGCAGTACTTC. Translating it yields CSVSGGVYEQYF.